This T cell receptor (beta chain) was found in a study of Tregs in tolerant kidney transplant recipients (dated by TCRdb to the late 2010s). About the study as a whole: The study used TCRbeta sequencing to identify donor-specific regulatory T cells before combined kidney and bone marrow transplantation, then tracked those cells after transplant.

Transplants used related donors with nonmyeloablative bone marrow transplantation; mixed chimerism was transient in the human trials. Unstimulated Tregs (CD4+CD25+CD127-), CD4+ non-Tregs (CD4+CD25-), CD4 and CD8 cells were FACS-sorted from thawed PBMCs. A few combined kidney and bone marrow transplant recipients from the ITN036ST trial were included as patients, and samples were available only from these trial subjects. Healthy control blood was processed to PBMCs with a Ficoll density gradient and then cryopreserved, whereas patient PBMCs were collected both before and after transplant. In regard to this clone: Which antigen it targets is not known. No base quality information exists; no much larger clone differs at one position.

Genomic DNA was extracted from sorted cells with the QIAGEN DNeasy Blood and Tissue Kit for TCRbeta CDR3 sequencing. High-throughput TCRbeta CDR3 sequencing was carried out commercially through immunoSEQ, with PCR amplification with bias correction and internal controls included. The original methods were these. Unique productive TCRbeta sequences were defined by CDR3 nucleotide sequence where primers matched, otherwise by CDR3 amino acid sequence with Vbeta and Jbeta genes. Sorting error was corrected by removing sequences shared between sorted populations at a frequency ratio of 2:1 or less, and the remaining shared sequences were assigned to the higher population. Sequences were defined as donor-reactive when expanded at least 5-fold in CFSE-low cells versus unstimulated cells and present at a frequency of at least 0.01% in CFSE-low cells. Jensen-Shannon divergence calculated on the top 100 TCRbeta sequences ranked by frequency was used to measure repertoire divergence. For samples with multiple sequencing runs, sorting error was corrected separately for each run before the runs were pooled. As stored in TCRdb, this immuneACCESS dataset retains in-frame rearrangements with V and J assigned. A fraction of the clones does not appear; measured against another copy, unresolved V genes explain less than half of the discrepancy, and the remainder lacks a known reason. That table supplies the V and J calls and clone size; D and trimming were determined from the DNA. This sample gives tens of thousands of clones in total; approximately 94% of them show up just once. The ten largest clonotypes hold 1.5% to 2% of the sample.

The study at large found these results: For some patients, the PCR primers changed as time went on, which meant samples from those patients could not be compared with one another at the nucleotide level. Donor-specific Treg expansion was found to exceed global Treg expansion in tolerant patients, suggesting antigen-driven rather than nonspecific expansion. The study was constrained by small patient numbers, and validation of the findings is required in larger populations and under other immunosuppression protocols. Expanding Tregs with activated donor B cells appeared to identify the most biologically relevant and donor-specific TCRbeta repertoire. Biological reproducibility was not directly assessed, although technical replication error appeared to be minimal.

CDR1 and CDR2, per the germline V gene (reference sequence), are LNHNV and YYDKDF. The CDR3, cysteine through phenylalanine, is 17 amino acids long. Solely the CDR3 DNA is kept, with 51 bases framed from the first base. For this chain, trimming is 0 bases at the V end and 6 bases at the J end, and the number of junction bases without a gene match is 8. The sequenced sample was CD4+ T cells from blood (PBMCs), obtained 12 months after the transplant. The origin of this receptor is a human patient who received a combined kidney and bone marrow transplant. Donor T cells from the graft may be present among the T cells after a transplant. The sequence joins TRBV15 to TRBJ1-2; the central 12 bases match TRBD1. The CDR3 sequence is CATSRDRGGTGGHGYTF. The nucleotide sequence is TGTGCCACCAGCAGAGATAGGGGAGGGACAGGGGGCCATGGCTACACCTTC.